This T cell receptor (beta chain) was identified in a study of T cells in narcolepsy. Background on the study: Donors had narcolepsy type 1 or type 2, or were healthy controls. Overall study findings and caveats: Comparing one patient's CSF and blood CD4+ clonotypes highlighted HCRT- and TRIB2-specific autoreactive clonotypes. Blood of same and different patients, but not healthy controls, reportedly held recurring autoreactive clonotypes.

Data came from immunoSEQ multiplex PCR; TCRdb stores just in-frame clones and leaves some out. The sample comprises tens of thousands of clones, roughly four fifths of which are singletons, and just under 2.5% rests with the top ten. Note on this clone: Its antigen is still unknown. A junction end diverges from the germline sequence, so it may reflect a read error.

Germline CDR1 is SSHAT and CDR2 is FNYEAQ (reference sequence). The CDR3 extends over 15 amino acids. This clonotype originated in a human donor with narcolepsy. V and J are TRBV7-7 and TRBJ2-1, with TRBD1 matching 9 bases. Material for sequencing was CD45RA- memory CD4+ T cells from PBMCs. As DNA, the CDR3 is TGTGCTAGCAGCTTCGGGACAGGGCCCCTCAATGAGCAGTTCTTC. This codes for CASSFGTGPLNEQFF.